The rows below give T cell receptor beta chains drawn from one sample of a study of T cells in tuberculosis. Data came from immunoSEQ multiplex PCR; TCRdb stores just in-frame clones and leaves some out. The sample consists of approximately 59,000 clones, 88% of them appearing once. The sequencing sample was made of CD1b-GMM tetramer-negative cells sorted from PBMCs. Receptors originate from an adult woman with latent tuberculosis. Both conserved end residues are part of each CDR3. Size tells how often a clone was seen (once, few, many) or the class of an expanded clone, and some rows leave it out.

j_call	clone_size	v_call	cdr3_aa
TRBJ1-5	NA	TRBV18	CASSLNTGERNQPQHF
TRBJ1-6	NA	TRBV18	CASSPGRADNSPLHF
TRBJ2-5	NA	TRBV7-3	CASSISGGQETQYF
TRBJ2-2	NA	TRBV7-9	CASRGGSRDTGELFF
TRBJ1-1	NA	TRBV7-3	CASSPSGGLGEAFF
TRBJ2-5	NA	TRBV15	CATSSAGGETQYF
TRBJ1-4	NA	TRBV27	CASSLVDSPGKEKLFF
TRBJ1-2	NA	TRBV14	CASSQDNGNSLDGYTF
TRBJ2-3	NA	TRBV7-9	CASSLVFGDTQYF
TRBJ2-7	NA	TRBV4-3	CASSQDGVGRDSYEQYF
TRBJ1-2	NA	TRBV4-1	CASSQTGQRYGYTF
TRBJ1-1	NA	TRBV7-2	CASSLEPGGATEAFF
TRBJ2-2	NA	TRBV4-2	CASSQETGAYTGELFF
TRBJ1-1	NA	TRBV7-2	CASSPRGGLQGTEAFF
TRBJ2-7	NA	TRBV7-2	CASSLVGGLYEQYF
TRBJ1-3	NA	TRBV29-1	CSVGSDSSGNTIYF
TRBJ1-2	NA	TRBV25-1	CASSEWSRGYTF
TRBJ1-1	few	TRBV27	CASGAYTEAFF
TRBJ1-3	NA	TRBV15	CATSSLVFEGYSGNTIYF
TRBJ1-3	NA	TRBV6-5	CASSQTSSGNTIYF
TRBJ2-7	NA	TRBV4-2	CASSQRQSSYEQYF
TRBJ1-2	NA	TRBV19	CASSISTGGNGYTF
TRBJ2-3	NA	TRBV6-6	CASSSGQGVWGDTQYF
TRBJ2-5	NA	TRBV29-1	CSVGGLAGGIGETQYF
TRBJ2-3	NA	TRBV9	CASSGLTGESTDTQYF
TRBJ1-3	NA	TRBV28	CASSLYRLYPRENTIYF
TRBJ2-1	NA	TRBV11-2	CASTFSGREYYNEQFF
TRBJ1-5	NA	TRBV7-2	CASTPGTGFNQPQHF
TRBJ2-3	NA	TRBV28	CASSLRGTSGTDTQYF
TRBJ1-2	NA	TRBV29-1	CSVDSPSWTDYGYTF
TRBJ2-6	NA	TRBV7-8	CASRQQRAGGSTGANVLTF
TRBJ1-3	NA	TRBV7-9	CASSLPQGAAGNTIYF
TRBJ2-1	NA	TRBV4-1	CASSRNRDSVYNEQFF
TRBJ2-7	NA	TRBV11-2	CASSMDSGGVYEQYF
TRBJ2-2	NA	TRBV25-1	CASSDFNYKLFF
TRBJ1-2	NA	TRBV5-4	CASSLVGSFYTF
TRBJ1-6	NA	TRBV4-3	CASSLGFVSPLHF
TRBJ2-7	NA	TRBV2	CASRTGTKEQYF
TRBJ1-1	NA	TRBV19	CASIRGGNAEAFF
TRBJ2-3	NA	TRBV18	CASSPQETSTDTQYF
TRBJ1-5	few	TRBV15	CATSRDSGQPQHF
TRBJ1-4	NA	TRBV7-9	CASSLVTASSREKLFF
TRBJ1-3	NA	TRBV11-2	CASSDPDRVMSGNTIYF
TRBJ1-1	NA	TRBV30	CAWRDTGITEAFF